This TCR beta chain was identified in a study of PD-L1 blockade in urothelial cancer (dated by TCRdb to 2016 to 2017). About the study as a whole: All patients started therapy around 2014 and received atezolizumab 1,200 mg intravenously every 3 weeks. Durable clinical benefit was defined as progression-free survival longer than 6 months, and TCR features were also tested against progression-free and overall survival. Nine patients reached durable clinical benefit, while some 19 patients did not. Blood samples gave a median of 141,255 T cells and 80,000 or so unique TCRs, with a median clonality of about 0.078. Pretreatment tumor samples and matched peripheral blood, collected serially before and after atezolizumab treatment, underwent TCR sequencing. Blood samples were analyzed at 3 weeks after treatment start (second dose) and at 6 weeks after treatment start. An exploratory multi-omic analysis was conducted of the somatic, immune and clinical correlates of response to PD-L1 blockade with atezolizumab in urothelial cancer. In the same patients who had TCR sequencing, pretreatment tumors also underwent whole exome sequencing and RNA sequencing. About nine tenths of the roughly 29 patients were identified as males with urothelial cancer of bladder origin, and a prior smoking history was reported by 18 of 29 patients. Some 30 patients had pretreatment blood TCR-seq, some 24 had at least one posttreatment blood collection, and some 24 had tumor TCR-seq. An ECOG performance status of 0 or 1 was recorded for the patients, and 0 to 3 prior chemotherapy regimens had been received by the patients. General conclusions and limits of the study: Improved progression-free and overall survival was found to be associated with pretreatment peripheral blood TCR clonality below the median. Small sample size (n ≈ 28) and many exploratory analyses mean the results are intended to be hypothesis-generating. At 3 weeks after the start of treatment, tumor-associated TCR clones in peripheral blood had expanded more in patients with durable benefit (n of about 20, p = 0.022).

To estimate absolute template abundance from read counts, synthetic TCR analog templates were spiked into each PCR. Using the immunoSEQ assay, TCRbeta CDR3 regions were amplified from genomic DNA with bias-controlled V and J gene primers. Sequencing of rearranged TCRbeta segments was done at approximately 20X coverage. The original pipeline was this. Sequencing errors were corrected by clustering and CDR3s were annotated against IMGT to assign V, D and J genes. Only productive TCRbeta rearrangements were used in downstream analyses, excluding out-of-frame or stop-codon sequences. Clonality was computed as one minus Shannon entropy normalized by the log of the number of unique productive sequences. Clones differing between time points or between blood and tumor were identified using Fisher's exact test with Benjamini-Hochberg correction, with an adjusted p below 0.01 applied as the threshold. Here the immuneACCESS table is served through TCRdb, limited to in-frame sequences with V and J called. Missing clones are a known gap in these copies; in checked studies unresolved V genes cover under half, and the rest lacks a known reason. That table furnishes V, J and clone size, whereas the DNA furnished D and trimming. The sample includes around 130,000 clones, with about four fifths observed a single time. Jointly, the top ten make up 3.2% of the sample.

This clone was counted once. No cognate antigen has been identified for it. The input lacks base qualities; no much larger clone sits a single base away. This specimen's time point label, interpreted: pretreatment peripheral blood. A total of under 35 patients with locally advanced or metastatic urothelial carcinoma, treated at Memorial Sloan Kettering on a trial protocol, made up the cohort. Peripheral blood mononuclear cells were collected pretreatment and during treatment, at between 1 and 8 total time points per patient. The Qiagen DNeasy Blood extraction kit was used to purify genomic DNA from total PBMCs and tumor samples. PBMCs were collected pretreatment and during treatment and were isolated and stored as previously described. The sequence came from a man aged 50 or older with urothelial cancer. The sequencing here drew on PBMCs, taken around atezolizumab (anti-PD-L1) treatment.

The CDR3 amino acid sequence is: CASSMERNQPQHF. The DNA sequence follows: TGTGCCAGTAGTATGGAGAGAAATCAGCCCCAGCATTTT. The chain employs TRBV19 and TRBJ1-5; the D gene remains uncertain. The germline V gene (reference sequence) specifies LNHDA as CDR1 and SQIVND as CDR2. The CDR3 measures 13 amino acids from cysteine to phenylalanine. Only the CDR3 portion is preserved as DNA: 39 bases, with reading frame beginning at the first base. V and J lose 3 bases and 4 bases, and a span of 7 bases separates them.